The T cell receptor (beta chain) under discussion was sequenced for a study of T cells in Graves' hyperthyroidism and ophthalmopathy. Overall study context: Blood from the periphery was taken at initial diagnosis, before any treatment.

The germline V gene encodes CDR1 SNHLY and CDR2 FYNNEI. V shed 7 bases and J shed 4 bases, with 14 bases lying between them. This CDR3 is built from 14 residues. Using RNA transcripts as the source, TCR beta CDR3 regions were amplified. First-round RT-PCR targeting the TCR CDR3 was performed with the HTBI primer set. MiXCR, applied by TCRdb to the multiplex PCR reads, yields one record per CDR3 protein. The top ten clones hold more than 11% of a sample with fewer than 650,000 distinct CDR3 sequences, around 15% of them seen once. Study-wide results and caveats: Ophthalmopathy got predicted by the model a median about six months before its onset. In blood, most of the thyroid clonotypes expanded above 0.001 were also present.

This clonotype was detected ten times or more. The antigen is undetermined. Material for sequencing was blood. The chain recombines TRBV2 with TRBJ2-4; D remains unclear. This receptor was taken from a woman in her forties with Graves' hyperthyroidism. The CDR3 region has the DNA TGTGCCAGCAATAGCTTGGGATCTAAAAACATTCAGTACTTC. It specifies CASNSLGSKNIQYF.